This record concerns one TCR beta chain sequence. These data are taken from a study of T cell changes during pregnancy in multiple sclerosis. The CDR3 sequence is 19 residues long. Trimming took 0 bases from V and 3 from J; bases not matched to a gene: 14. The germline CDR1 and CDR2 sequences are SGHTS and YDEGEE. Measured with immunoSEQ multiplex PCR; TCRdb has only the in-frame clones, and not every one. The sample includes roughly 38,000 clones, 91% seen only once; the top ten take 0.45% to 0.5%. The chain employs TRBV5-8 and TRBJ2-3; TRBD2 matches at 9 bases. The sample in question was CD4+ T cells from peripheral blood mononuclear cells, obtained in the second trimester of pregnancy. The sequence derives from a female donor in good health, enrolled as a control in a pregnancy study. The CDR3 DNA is TGTGCCAGCAGCTTGGGTGACTCACGGCGGGGGGGTTCGACAGATACGCAGTATTTT. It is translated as CASSLGDSRRGGSTDTQYF.